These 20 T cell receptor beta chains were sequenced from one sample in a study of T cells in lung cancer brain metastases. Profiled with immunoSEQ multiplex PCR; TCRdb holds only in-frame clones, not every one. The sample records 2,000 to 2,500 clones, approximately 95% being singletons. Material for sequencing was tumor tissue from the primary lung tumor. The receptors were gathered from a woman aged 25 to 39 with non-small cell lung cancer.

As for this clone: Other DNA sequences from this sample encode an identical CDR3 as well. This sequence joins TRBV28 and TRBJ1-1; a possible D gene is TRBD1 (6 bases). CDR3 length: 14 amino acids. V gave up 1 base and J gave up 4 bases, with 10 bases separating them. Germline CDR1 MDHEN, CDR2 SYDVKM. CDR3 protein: CASSLFPGVTEAFF. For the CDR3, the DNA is TGTGCCAGCAGTTTATTCCCAGGGGTCACTGAAGCTTTCTTT.

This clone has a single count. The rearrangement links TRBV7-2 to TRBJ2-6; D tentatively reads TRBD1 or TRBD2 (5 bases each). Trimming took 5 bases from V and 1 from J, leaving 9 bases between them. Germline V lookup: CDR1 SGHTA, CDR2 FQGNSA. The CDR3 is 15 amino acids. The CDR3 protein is CASSLGGSGANVLTF. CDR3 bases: TGTGCCAGCAGCCTTGGGGGTTCTGGGGCCAACGTCCTGACTTTC.

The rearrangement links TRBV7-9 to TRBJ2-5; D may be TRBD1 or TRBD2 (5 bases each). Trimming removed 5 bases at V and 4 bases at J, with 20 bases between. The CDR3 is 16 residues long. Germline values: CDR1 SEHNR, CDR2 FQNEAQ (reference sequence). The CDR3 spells CASSDKITGRGETQYF. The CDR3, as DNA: TGTGCCAGCAGCGACAAAATCACGGGGCGCGGAGAGACCCAGTACTTC.

The CDR3 sequence: CAWIPTSGRDNEQFF. CDR3 nucleotides: TGTGCCTGGATCCCGACTAGCGGGAGGGACAATGAGCAGTTCTTC. The V gene is TRBV30, the J gene TRBJ2-1, with 14 bases identical to TRBD2. CDR1 and CDR2 (germline): GTSNPN, SVGIG (reference sequence). The J segment lost 5 bases and the V segment lost 4 bases, leaving 4 bases of the junction unmatched. The CDR3 is 15 residues long.

CDR3 region: CASGWDRGNTIYF. The CDR3 nucleotides read TGTGCCAGCGGATGGGACAGGGGGAACACCATATATTTT. This chain connects TRBV6-6 to TRBJ1-3; TRBD1 matches 11 bases. This CDR3 spans 13 amino acids. V shed 8 bases and J 7 bases; nucleotides not matched to a gene: 4. From germline, CDR1 is MNHNY and CDR2 SVGAGI (reference sequence).

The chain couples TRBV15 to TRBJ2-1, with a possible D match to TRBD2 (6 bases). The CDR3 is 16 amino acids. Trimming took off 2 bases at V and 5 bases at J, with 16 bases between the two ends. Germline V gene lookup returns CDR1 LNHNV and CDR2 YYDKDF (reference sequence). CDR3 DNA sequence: TGTGCCACCAGCAGATCCCTCCCCGGGAGTCACAATGAGCAGTTCTTC. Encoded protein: CATSRSLPGSHNEQFF. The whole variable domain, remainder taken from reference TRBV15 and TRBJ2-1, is DAMVIQNPRYQVTQFGKPVTLSCSQTLNHNVMYWYQQKSSQAPKLLFHYYDKDFNNEADTPDNFQSRRPNTSFCFLDIRSPGLGDTAMYLCATSRSLPGSHNEQFFGPGTRLTVL.

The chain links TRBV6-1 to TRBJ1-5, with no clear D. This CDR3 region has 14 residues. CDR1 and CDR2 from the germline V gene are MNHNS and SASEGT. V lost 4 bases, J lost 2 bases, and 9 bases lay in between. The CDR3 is CASSGGRGNQPQHF. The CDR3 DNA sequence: TGTGCCAGCAGTGGTGGACGGGGCAATCAGCCCCAGCATTTT.

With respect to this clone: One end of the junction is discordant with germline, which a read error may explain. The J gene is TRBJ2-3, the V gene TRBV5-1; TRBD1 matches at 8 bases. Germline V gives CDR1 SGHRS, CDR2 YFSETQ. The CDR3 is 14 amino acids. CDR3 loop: CASRLGQATDTQYF. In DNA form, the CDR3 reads TGCGCCAGCAGATTGGGACAGGCCACAGATACGCAGTATTTT.

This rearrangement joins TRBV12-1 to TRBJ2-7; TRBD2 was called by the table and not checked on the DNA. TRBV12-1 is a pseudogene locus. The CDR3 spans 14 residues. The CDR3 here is CASSDLSGVHEQYF. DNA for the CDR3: TGTGCCAGCAGCGACTTGTCCGGGGTCCATGAGCAGTACTTC.

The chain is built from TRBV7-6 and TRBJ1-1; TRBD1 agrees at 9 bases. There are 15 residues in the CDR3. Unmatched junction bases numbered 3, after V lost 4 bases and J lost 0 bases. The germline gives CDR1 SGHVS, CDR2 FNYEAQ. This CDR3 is CASSSGQGMNTEAFF. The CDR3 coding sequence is TGTGCCAGCAGCTCGGGACAGGGTATGAACACTGAAGCTTTCTTT.

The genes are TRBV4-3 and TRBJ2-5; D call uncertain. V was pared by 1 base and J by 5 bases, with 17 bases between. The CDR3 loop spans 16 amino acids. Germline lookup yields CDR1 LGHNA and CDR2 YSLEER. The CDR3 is CASSQVSTWTSETQYF. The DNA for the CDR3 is TGCGCCAGCAGCCAAGTTTCGACTTGGACGTCGGAGACCCAGTACTTC.

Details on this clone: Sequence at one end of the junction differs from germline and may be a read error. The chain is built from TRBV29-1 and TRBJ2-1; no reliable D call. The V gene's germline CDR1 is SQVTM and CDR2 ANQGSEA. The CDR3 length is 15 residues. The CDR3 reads CSVEKASMSFNEQFF. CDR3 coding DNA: TGCAGCGTTGAGAAAGCCAGCATGTCCTTCAATGAGCAGTTCTTC.

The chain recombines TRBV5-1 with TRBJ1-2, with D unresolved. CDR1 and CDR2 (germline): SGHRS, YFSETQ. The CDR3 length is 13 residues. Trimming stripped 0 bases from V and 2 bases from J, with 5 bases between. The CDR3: CASSLVGNYGYTF. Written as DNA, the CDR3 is TGCGCCAGCAGCTTGGTCGGGAACTATGGCTACACCTTC. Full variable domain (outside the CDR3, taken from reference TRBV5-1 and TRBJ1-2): KAGVTQTPRYLIKTRGQQVTLSCSPISGHRSVSWYQQTPGQGLQFLFEYFSETQRNKGNFPGRFSGRQFSNSRSEMNVSTLELGDSALYLCASSLVGNYGYTFGSGTRLTVV.

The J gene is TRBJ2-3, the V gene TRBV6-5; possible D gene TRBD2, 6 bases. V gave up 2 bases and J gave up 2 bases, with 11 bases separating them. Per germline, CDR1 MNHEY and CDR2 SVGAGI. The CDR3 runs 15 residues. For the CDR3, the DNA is TGTGCCAGCAGTTACCCTTGGGGGGACACAGATACGCAGTATTTT. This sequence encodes CASSYPWGDTDTQYF.

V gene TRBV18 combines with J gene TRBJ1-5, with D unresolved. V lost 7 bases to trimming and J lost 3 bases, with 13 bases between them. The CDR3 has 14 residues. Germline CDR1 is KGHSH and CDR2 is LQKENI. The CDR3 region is CASLPSGPNQPQHF. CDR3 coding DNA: TGTGCCAGCTTACCCAGCGGCCCCAATCAGCCCCAGCATTTT.

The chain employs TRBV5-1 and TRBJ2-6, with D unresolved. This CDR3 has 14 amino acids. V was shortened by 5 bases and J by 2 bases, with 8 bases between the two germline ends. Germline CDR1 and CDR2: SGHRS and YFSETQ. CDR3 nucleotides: TGCGCCAGCAGATCACAGCCTGGGGCCAACGTCCTGACTTTC. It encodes CASRSQPGANVLTF.

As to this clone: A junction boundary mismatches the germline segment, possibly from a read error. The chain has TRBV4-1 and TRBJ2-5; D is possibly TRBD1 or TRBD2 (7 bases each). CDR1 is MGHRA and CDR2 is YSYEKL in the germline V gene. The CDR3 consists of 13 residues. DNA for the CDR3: TGCGCCAGCAGCCGACCAGGGGGGGAGATCCAGTACTTC. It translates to CASSRPGGEIQYF.

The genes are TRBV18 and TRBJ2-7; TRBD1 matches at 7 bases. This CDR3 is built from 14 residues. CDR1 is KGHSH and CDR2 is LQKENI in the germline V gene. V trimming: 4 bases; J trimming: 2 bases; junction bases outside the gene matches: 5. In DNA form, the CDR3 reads TGTGCCAGCTCACAGGGGACAGCCGCCTACGAGCAGTACTTC. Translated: CASSQGTAAYEQYF.

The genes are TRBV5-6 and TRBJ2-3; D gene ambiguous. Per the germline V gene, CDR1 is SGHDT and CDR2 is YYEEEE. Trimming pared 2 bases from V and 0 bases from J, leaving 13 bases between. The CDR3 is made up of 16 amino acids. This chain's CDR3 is CASSFGWVSSTDTQYF. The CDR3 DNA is TGTGCCAGCAGCTTCGGGTGGGTTTCTAGCACAGATACGCAGTATTTT.

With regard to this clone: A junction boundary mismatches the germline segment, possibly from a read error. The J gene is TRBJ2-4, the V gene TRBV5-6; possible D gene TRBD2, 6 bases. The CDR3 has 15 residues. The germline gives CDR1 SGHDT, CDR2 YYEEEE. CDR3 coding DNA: TGTGCCAGCAGCTTGGAAGGGACTCCCAAAAACATTCAGTATTTC. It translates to CASSLEGTPKNIQYF.